This T cell receptor (beta chain) stems from a study of T cell responses to AZD1222 COVID-19 vaccine. Method: immunoSEQ multiplex PCR; TCRdb's copy keeps in-frame clones and lacks some. The profile shows about 99,000 clones, 80% to 90% of them singletons. Note on this clone: Antigen specificity is unknown.

Whole-study results and caveats: In the spike-specific TCR repertoire, nearly half reportedly target unmutated variant regions.

Germline loops: CDR1 MRHNA, CDR2 SNTAGT. Between the trimmed V and J ends, which lost 5 bases and 1 base, there was a span of 10 bases. CDR3 length: 14 residues. This material consisted of peripheral blood, taken on day 0 of AZD1222 vaccination. This TCR derives from an adult in good health. V gene TRBV6-4 combines with J gene TRBJ2-3; D is perhaps TRBD2 (5 bases). The CDR3 here is CASSLLGGTDTQYF. In DNA form, the CDR3 reads TGTGCCAGCAGTTTGCTCGGGGGCACAGATACGCAGTATTTT.